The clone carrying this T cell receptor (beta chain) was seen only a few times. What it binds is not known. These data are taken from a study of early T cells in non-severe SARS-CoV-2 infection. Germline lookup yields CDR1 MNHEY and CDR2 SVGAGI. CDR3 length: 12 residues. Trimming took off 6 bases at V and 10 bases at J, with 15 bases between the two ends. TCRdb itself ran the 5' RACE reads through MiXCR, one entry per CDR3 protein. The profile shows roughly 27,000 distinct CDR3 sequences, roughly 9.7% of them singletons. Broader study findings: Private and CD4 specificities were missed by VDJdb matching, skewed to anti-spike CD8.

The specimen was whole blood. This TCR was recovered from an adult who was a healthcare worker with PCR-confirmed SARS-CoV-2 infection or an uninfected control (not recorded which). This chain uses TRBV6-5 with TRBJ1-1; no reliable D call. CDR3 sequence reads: CASRDRVSGAFF. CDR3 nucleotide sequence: TGTGCCAGCAGAGACCGGGTCTCGGGAGCTTTCTTT.